One T cell receptor (beta chain) is described in this entry. Its cognate antigen is unknown. The use of genomic DNA as template underpinned the TCR beta VDJ and CDR3 profiling. TCRdb passed the reads through MiXCR, listing each CDR3 protein once. The table has about 200,000 distinct CDR3 sequences, under 50% seen once. Sequenced patients had shown CD8+CD57+ cell expansion by flow cytometry. The blood sampling took place in patients who had so far received no therapy. The data were obtained in a study of CD8+CD57+ T cells in acquired aplastic anemia. About the research overall: Sorted cells (CD4+ and CD8+) yielded DNA amounts that averaged approximately 3 ug.

Study conclusions and caveats: Patients were compared with controls for CD8+ Simpson's diversity, and no significant difference emerged. It was found that 25 to 35 CD8+ CDR3 sequences were shared between patients and controls.

Looked up from germline, CDR1 is ENHRY and CDR2 is SYGVKD. CDR3 length: 14 residues. V lost 3 bases and J lost 4; bases outside the gene matches: 3. The specimen was sorted CD4+, CD8+, or CD8+CD57+ T cells (not recorded which) from PBMCs. The chain is built from TRBV10-3 and TRBJ2-7; TRBD1 matches 10 bases. The receptor's source is a human donor with aplastic anemia. CDR3 nucleotide sequence: TGTGCCATCAGTGATCAGGACAGGGGGTACGAGCAGTACTTC. It is translated as CAISDQDRGYEQYF.